The T cell receptor (beta chain) described here comes from a study of cytomegalovirus exposure and HLA in healthy donors. The overall study: Samples from HLA-typed donors yielded approximately 88 million unique TCRs in an early data release.

Comment on this clone: The antigen is not known.

The PCR employed 60 Vbeta primers together with 13 Jbeta primers. The method was immunoSEQ multiplex PCR; TCRdb's version includes in-frame clones alone and lacks a portion of them. The sample yields some 200,000 clones, roughly 80% seen once. The CDR3 is 14 amino acids. V shed 1 base and J shed 8 bases, with 12 bases lying between them. Per the germline V gene, CDR1 is SGHDT and CDR2 is YYEEEE. General observations from the study: Most TCR sequences were uncommon, yet certain public TCRs appeared in many donors. Researchers reported from a later analysis that most CMV-associated TCR beta chains appeared HLA-restricted. The classifier reportedly diagnosed cytomegalovirus status with high sensitivity and specificity.

Material: PBMCs. This chain connects TRBV5-6 to TRBJ1-4; D unclear. This clonotype was sampled from a female donor in good health and CMV-seronegative. This CDR3 is CASSLIQLQEKLFF. In DNA, the CDR3 is TGTGCCAGCAGCTTGATCCAATTACAGGAAAAACTGTTTTTT.